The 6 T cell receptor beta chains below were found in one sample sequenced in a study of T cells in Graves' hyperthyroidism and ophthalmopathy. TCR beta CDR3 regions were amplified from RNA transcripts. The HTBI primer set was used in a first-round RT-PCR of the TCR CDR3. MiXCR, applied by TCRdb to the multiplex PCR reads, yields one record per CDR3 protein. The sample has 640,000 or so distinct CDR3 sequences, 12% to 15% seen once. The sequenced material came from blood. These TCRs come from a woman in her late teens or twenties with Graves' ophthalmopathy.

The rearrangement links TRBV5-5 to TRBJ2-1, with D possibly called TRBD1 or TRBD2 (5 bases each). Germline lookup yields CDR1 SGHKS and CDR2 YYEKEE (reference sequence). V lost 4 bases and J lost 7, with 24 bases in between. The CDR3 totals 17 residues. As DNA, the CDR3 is TGTGCCAGCAGCCAAAAGTTCAGTCAGGGAGTCCGGAATGAGCAGTTCTTC. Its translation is CASSQKFSQGVRNEQFF.

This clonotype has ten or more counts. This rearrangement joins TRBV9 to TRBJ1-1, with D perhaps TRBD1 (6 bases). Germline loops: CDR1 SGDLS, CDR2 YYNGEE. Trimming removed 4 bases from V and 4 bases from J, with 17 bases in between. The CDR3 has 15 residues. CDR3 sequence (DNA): TGTGCCAGCAGCTCCGGGGGCGCGCTGGGCACTGAAGCTTTCTTT. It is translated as CASSSGGALGTEAFF.

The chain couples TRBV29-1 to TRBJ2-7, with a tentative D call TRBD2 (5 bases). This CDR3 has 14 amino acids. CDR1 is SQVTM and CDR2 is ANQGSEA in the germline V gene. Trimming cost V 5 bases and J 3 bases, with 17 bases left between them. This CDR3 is CSVRLTIFSYEQYF. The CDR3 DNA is TGCAGCGTTCGACTAACCATCTTCAGCTACGAGCAGTACTTC.

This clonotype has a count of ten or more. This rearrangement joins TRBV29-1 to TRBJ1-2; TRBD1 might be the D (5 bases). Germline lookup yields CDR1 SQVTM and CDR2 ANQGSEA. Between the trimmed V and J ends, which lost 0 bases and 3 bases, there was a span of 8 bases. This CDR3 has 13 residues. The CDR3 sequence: CSVEDARDYGYTF. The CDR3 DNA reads TGCAGCGTTGAAGATGCCAGGGACTATGGCTACACCTTC.

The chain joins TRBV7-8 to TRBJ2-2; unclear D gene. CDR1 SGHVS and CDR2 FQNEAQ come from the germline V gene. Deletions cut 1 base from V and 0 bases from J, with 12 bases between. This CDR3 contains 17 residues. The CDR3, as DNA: TGTGCCAGCAGCTTAGTGGTCAGGAGATCGAACACCGGGGAGCTGTTTTTT. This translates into CASSLVVRRSNTGELFF.

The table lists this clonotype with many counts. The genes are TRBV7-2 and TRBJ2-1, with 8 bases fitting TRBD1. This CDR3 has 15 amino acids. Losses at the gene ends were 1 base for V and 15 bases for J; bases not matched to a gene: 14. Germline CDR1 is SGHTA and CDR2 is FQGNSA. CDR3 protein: CASSLVQGGNGQLFF. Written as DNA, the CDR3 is TGTGCCAGCAGCTTAGTACAGGGGGGTAATGGACAGTTGTTCTTC.